The 17 T cell receptor beta chains in this list originate from one sample, sequenced in a study of cytomegalovirus exposure and HLA in healthy donors. The PCR made use of 60 Vbeta and 13 Jbeta primers. Clones were read by immunoSEQ multiplex PCR, and TCRdb kept only the in-frame ones, dropping some. Of 160,000 or so clones listed, more than 65% are singletons. Material: PBMCs. These receptors came from a man aged 18-30 years in good health and CMV-seropositive.

This clone has only a few counts. This chain uses TRBV30 with TRBJ2-1, with D perhaps TRBD1 (5 bases). Germline lookup yields CDR1 GTSNPN and CDR2 SVGIG (reference sequence). The V gene lost 1 base and the J gene lost 8 bases, with 12 bases spanning the gap. CDR3 length equals 13 residues. The CDR3 loop reads CAWSEPRRDEQFF. CDR3 DNA sequence: TGTGCCTGGAGTGAGCCCCGCAGGGATGAGCAGTTCTTC.

The sample holds a few counts of this clone. The J gene is TRBJ1-1, the V gene TRBV28; TRBD1 is a possible D gene (5 bases). CDR3 length: 14 residues. Trimming cost V 3 bases and J 4 bases, with 12 bases left between them. Germline CDR1 reads MDHEN; CDR2 reads SYDVKM. The chain's CDR3 is CASSFSSGGTEAFF. The CDR3 bases are TGTGCCAGCAGTTTCAGTTCCGGGGGCACTGAAGCTTTCTTT.

This rearrangement joins TRBV4-1 to TRBJ1-2, with D unclear. Trimming removed 3 bases from V and 14 bases from J, with 22 bases in between. This CDR3 region has 14 residues. Per the germline V gene, CDR1 is MGHRA and CDR2 is YSYEKL. The CDR3 loop is CASSQERKDPGGTF. The CDR3 coding sequence is TGCGCCAGCAGCCAGGAGCGGAAGGATCCGGGAGGGACCTTC.

The rearrangement joins TRBV6-1 to TRBJ1-3; 7 bases agree with TRBD1. From germline, CDR1 is MNHNS and CDR2 SASEGT. The CDR3 is 16 amino acids. Germline trimming cut 1 base from V and 0 bases from J; bases unmatched to any gene: 3. CDR3 in DNA: TGTGCCAGCAGTGAAGGACAGGGCTACTCTGGAAACACCATATATTTT. Residues: CASSEGQGYSGNTIYF.

The chain is built from TRBV7-6 and TRBJ2-3; D is perhaps TRBD1 (5 bases). The CDR3 has 16 residues. The germline V gene encodes CDR1 SGHVS and CDR2 FNYEAQ. Trimming cost V 4 bases and J 2 bases, with 16 bases left between them. In DNA, the CDR3 is TGTGCCAGCAGCTCCCCTCCCGTGGGGCCCACAGATACGCAGTATTTT. Amino acid sequence: CASSSPPVGPTDTQYF.

CDR3 sequence: CASSFGQGSDTQYF. The CDR3 coding sequence is TGTGCCAGCAGCTTTGGACAGGGGTCCGATACGCAGTATTTT. The chain joins TRBV5-4 to TRBJ2-3, with TRBD1 identical over 9 bases. Germline trimming cut 2 bases from V and 6 bases from J; bases unmatched to any gene: 4. This CDR3 region has 14 residues. Per germline, CDR1 SGHNT and CDR2 YYREEE (reference sequence).

The rearrangement uses TRBV6-5 and TRBJ1-1, with D perhaps matching TRBD1 (5 bases). The ends were cut back, 2 bases at V and 2 bases at J, with 6 bases in the middle. In germline, CDR1 is MNHEY, CDR2 SVGAGI. The CDR3 is made up of 13 amino acids. The CDR3 nucleotides read TGTGCCAGCAGTTACGACAGTAACACTGAAGCTTTCTTT. This gives the protein CASSYDSNTEAFF.

A single count supports this clone. The chain has TRBV7-2 and TRBJ1-1, with a possible D match to TRBD1 (5 bases). The V gene's germline CDR1 is SGHTA and CDR2 FQGNSA. The CDR3 has 13 amino acids. V dropped 1 base and J dropped 6 bases, with 9 bases sitting between them. CDR3 nucleotide sequence: TGTGCCAGCAGCTTAGGCAGGGCCTCTGAAGCTTTCTTT. Its translation is CASSLGRASEAFF.

The sample holds a few counts of this clone. This rearrangement joins TRBV4-2 to TRBJ2-1; TRBD2 matches at 11 bases. The CDR3 consists of 15 residues. Trimming at V came to 8 bases and at J to 7 bases, leaving 10 bases not matched to a gene. Germline V gene data show CDR1 as LGHNA and CDR2 as YNFKEQ. The CDR3 here is CASRPTSGMTNEQFF. In nucleotides, the CDR3 is TGTGCCAGCCGCCCGACTAGCGGGATGACAAATGAGCAGTTCTTC.

The chain recombines TRBV2 with TRBJ1-2; a weak D match, TRBD1 (6 bases). Trimming cost V 2 bases and J 7 bases, with 8 bases left between them. Germline values: CDR1 SNHLY, CDR2 FYNNEI. The CDR3 has 12 residues. The CDR3: CASSENRVGYTF. The DNA for the CDR3 is TGTGCCAGCAGTGAAAACAGGGTTGGCTACACCTTC.

This sequence joins TRBV11-3 and TRBJ2-2, with TRBD1 matching over 7 bases. Germline lookup yields CDR1 SGHNT and CDR2 YENEEA. Unmatched junction bases numbered 4, after V lost 6 bases and J lost 3 bases. This CDR3 has 14 residues. This CDR3 is CASSPGQYTGELFF. The CDR3 DNA reads as TGTGCCAGCAGTCCGGGACAGTACACCGGGGAGCTGTTTTTT.

V is TRBV10-3 and J is TRBJ1-2; weak D call: TRBD1 (5 bases). The CDR3 consists of 13 residues. The germline V and J ends were trimmed by 3 bases and 1 base, with 6 bases remaining between them. Germline CDR1 reads ENHRY; CDR2 reads SYGVKD. CDR3 nucleotides: TGTGCCATCAGTGATGACAGTAACTATGGCTACACCTTC. Its translation: CAISDDSNYGYTF.

The chain is built from TRBV6-5 and TRBJ2-1; TRBD1 matches 7 bases. The CDR3 consists of 13 residues. V lost 5 bases, J lost 8 bases, and 6 bases stayed unmatched. Germline values: CDR1 MNHEY, CDR2 SVGAGI. The CDR3 is CASSAYRGYEQFF. The CDR3 region has the DNA TGTGCCAGCAGTGCCTACAGGGGCTATGAGCAGTTCTTC.

The chain couples TRBV18 to TRBJ2-7; TRBD1 aligns across 7 bases. The germline gives CDR1 KGHSH, CDR2 LQKENI. J was trimmed by 5 bases and V by 4 bases; bases with no gene match: 2. The CDR3 is 12 residues long. CDR3 nucleotides: TGTGCCAGCTCACTCGACAGGGACGAGCAGTACGTC. Translation: CASSLDRDEQYV.

The V gene is TRBV5-1, the J gene TRBJ1-2, with D possibly being TRBD1 (5 bases). Germline loops: CDR1 SGHRS, CDR2 YFSETQ. The V end lost 6 bases, the J end lost 8 bases, and 17 bases lay between the germline ends. This CDR3 region has 13 residues. The CDR3 nucleotides are TGCGCCAGCAAGGCGTCCGGGGGTGGAGGCTACACCTTC. Translating it yields CASKASGGGGYTF.

The chain links TRBV2 to TRBJ2-3; a weak D match, TRBD1 (6 bases). The CDR3 extends over 15 amino acids. V shed 4 bases and J shed 3 bases, with 14 bases lying between them. The germline gives CDR1 SNHLY, CDR2 FYNNEI. The CDR3, as DNA: TGTGCCAGCAGTGCTACAGGCCAGGGGACAGATACGCAGTATTTT. Protein product: CASSATGQGTDTQYF.

This chain connects TRBV11-3 to TRBJ2-7; 7 bases map to TRBD1. In germline, CDR1 is SGHNT, CDR2 YENEEA. Unmatched junction bases numbered 5, after V lost 5 bases and J lost 4 bases. This CDR3 spans 13 amino acids. The CDR3 loop is CASSTRDSYEQYV. The CDR3 nucleotides read TGTGCCAGCAGCACCCGGGACAGTTACGAGCAGTACGTC.